What follows are 27 T cell receptor beta chains derived from one specimen sequenced in a study of blood T cell repertoires in COVID-19. Profiled with immunoSEQ multiplex PCR; TCRdb holds only in-frame clones, not every one. The table lists more than 85,000 clones, 82% of them singletons. The source material was peripheral blood. Receptor source: a man of 80 years or more with acute or convalescent COVID-19.

The rearrangement links TRBV3-1 (or the pseudogene TRBV3-2) to TRBJ2-2; D is unresolved. This CDR3 has 14 amino acids. Germline CDR1 and CDR2: LGHDT and YNNKEL (reference sequence). Trimming stripped 4 bases from V and 4 bases from J, with 10 bases between. The CDR3 loop reads CASSRHQSTGELFF. In nucleotides, the CDR3 is TGTGCCAGCAGCCGACATCAGTCCACCGGGGAGCTGTTTTTT.

V usage is TRBV9 and J usage is TRBJ2-7; TRBD2 might be the D (6 bases). Per the germline V gene, CDR1 is SGDLS and CDR2 is YYNGEE. The CDR3 totals 16 residues. With 0 bases removed from V and 0 bases from J, the gap between germline ends came to 13 bases. CDR3 in DNA: TGTGCCAGCAGCGTAGACACGGGAGCCCCCTCCTACGAGCAGTACTTC. It encodes CASSVDTGAPSYEQYF. Supplemented by reference TRBV9 and TRBJ2-7, the full variable domain reads DSGVTQTPKHLITATGQRVTLRCSPRSGDLSVYWYQQSLDQGLQFLIQYYNGEERAKGNILERFSAQQFPDLHSELNLSSLELGDSALYFCASSVDTGAPSYEQYFGPGTRLTVT.

The chain has TRBV5-4 and TRBJ2-7; weak D call: TRBD2 (6 bases). The ends were cut back, 0 bases at V and 3 bases at J, with 16 bases in the middle. The CDR3 runs 16 residues. Looked up from germline, CDR1 is SGHNT and CDR2 is YYREEE (reference sequence). CDR3 coding DNA: TGTGCCAGCAGCTTGGAGGGAGGAAAACGGGACTACGAGCAGTACTTC. This translates into CASSLEGGKRDYEQYF.

The chain recombines TRBV19 with TRBJ1-5, with D possibly TRBD1 on 6 matching bases. Germline V gives CDR1 LNHDA, CDR2 SQIVND (reference sequence). CDR3 length: 12 amino acids. The V end lost 9 bases, the J end lost 5 bases, and 11 bases lay between the germline ends. The CDR3 coding sequence is TGTGCCAGCAGACAGGTCGATCAGCCCCAGCATTTT. Its protein is CASRQVDQPQHF.

This chain uses TRBV3-1 (or the pseudogene TRBV3-2) with TRBJ1-1; perhaps TRBD1 as D (5 bases). The CDR3 extends over 14 amino acids. CDR1 is LGHDT and CDR2 is YNNKEL in the germline V gene (reference sequence). Trimming shortened V by 2 bases and J by 5 bases, and 12 bases separated the two germline ends. CDR3 in DNA: TGTGCCAGCAGCCAACGGGGGTTAGAGACTGAAGCTTTCTTT. Amino acids: CASSQRGLETEAFF.

In its sample, this clone was seen a few times. This chain uses TRBV5-1 with TRBJ2-7, with 12 positions matching TRBD1. J lost 5 bases, V lost 1 base, and 7 bases had no gene match. The CDR3 sequence is 16 residues long. Germline values: CDR1 SGHRS, CDR2 YFSETQ. The CDR3 is CASSLTVGTGGDEQYF. The CDR3, as DNA: TGCGCCAGCAGCTTGACTGTCGGGACAGGGGGCGACGAGCAGTACTTC.

This chain uses TRBV6-5 with TRBJ1-5; 8 bases fit TRBD1. This CDR3 region has 14 residues. V shed 10 bases and J 2 bases; nucleotides not matched to a gene: 7. Looked up from germline, CDR1 is MNHEY and CDR2 is SVGAGI. The chain's CDR3 is CATNGQGGNQPQHF. The CDR3 nucleotides read TGTGCCACCAACGGACAGGGTGGCAATCAGCCCCAGCATTTT.

The chain uses TRBV30 and TRBJ1-5; the D is unclear. V lost 1 base, J lost 3 bases, and 7 bases lay in between. The CDR3 extends over 13 amino acids. CDR1 and CDR2 (germline): GTSNPN, SVGIG (reference sequence). This CDR3 is CAWSAQANQPQHF. The CDR3 DNA follows: TGTGCCTGGAGTGCTCAAGCCAATCAGCCCCAGCATTTT.

The chain uses TRBV28 and TRBJ2-2, with 8 positions matching TRBD1. The trim removed 5 bases at V and 0 bases at J, leaving 5 bases unmatched. CDR3 length: 16 residues. Germline CDR1 MDHEN, CDR2 SYDVKM. In DNA, the CDR3 is TGTGCCAGCAGTCCACTGGACAGGGCGAACACCGGGGAGCTGTTTTTT. Its protein is CASSPLDRANTGELFF.

This chain links TRBV7-8 with TRBJ1-1; TRBD1 matches at 7 bases. V lost 6 bases and J lost 0; bases outside the gene matches: 4. Per the germline V gene, CDR1 is SGHVS and CDR2 is FQNEAQ. CDR3 size: 14 residues. The CDR3 DNA is TGTGCCAGCAGATCCGGGACAGTGAACACTGAAGCTTTCTTT. Amino acid sequence: CASRSGTVNTEAFF.

The J gene is TRBJ1-4, the V gene TRBV4-3; the D is unclear. The CDR3 loop spans 16 amino acids. Per germline, CDR1 LGHNA and CDR2 YSLEER. V lost 1 base and J lost 0, with 9 bases in between. The CDR3 coding sequence is TGCGCCAGCAGCCAAGTGGGAGGCGCAACTAATGAAAAACTGTTTTTT. Its protein product is CASSQVGGATNEKLFF.

Turning to this clone: This CDR3 is also generated by other DNA sequences in the sample. The chain employs TRBV20-1 and TRBJ2-7; D is ambiguous. This CDR3 has 11 amino acids. In germline, CDR1 is DFQATT, CDR2 SNEGSKA (reference sequence). Trimming took off 2 bases at V and 4 bases at J, with 6 bases between the two ends. The CDR3 DNA reads as TGCAGTGCTAGATCCGGGTACGAGCAGTACTTC. Protein product: CSARSGYEQYF.

This clone occurred a few times. Other DNA sequences in this specimen translate into the identical CDR3. Here the CDR3 reads CASSFDRPNSPLHF. CDR3 DNA sequence: TGTGCCAGCAGCTTTGACAGGCCTAATTCACCCCTCCACTTT. The chain links TRBV6-2 or TRBV6-3 to TRBJ1-6, with D possibly being TRBD1 (6 bases). The germline V and J ends were trimmed by 6 bases and 6 bases, with 12 bases remaining between them. CDR1 and CDR2 (germline): MNHEY, SVGEGT. This CDR3 has 14 residues.

J is TRBJ1-1 and V is TRBV3-1 (or the pseudogene TRBV3-2); no firm D call. The CDR3 extends over 15 amino acids. V was shortened by 1 base and J by 5 bases, with 14 bases between the two germline ends. Germline V gives CDR1 LGHDT, CDR2 YNNKEL (reference sequence). The CDR3 sequence: CASSQGGGFGTEAFF. CDR3 sequence (DNA): TGTGCCAGCAGCCAAGGAGGCGGGTTTGGTACTGAAGCTTTCTTT.

J is TRBJ2-1 and V is TRBV24-1; D might be TRBD2 (6 bases). The germline V and J ends were trimmed by 7 bases and 1 base, with 13 bases remaining between them. CDR3 length: 15 amino acids. CDR1 is KGHDR, CDR2 SFDVKD, per germline. As DNA, the CDR3 is TGTGCCACCAGCTCAAGCGGGTCTTCCTACAATGAGCAGTTCTTC. Protein sequence: CATSSSGSSYNEQFF.

The rearrangement uses TRBV19 and TRBJ1-1, with D perhaps TRBD1 (5 bases). The CDR3 is 19 residues long. Germline CDR1 reads LNHDA; CDR2 reads SQIVND (reference sequence). The ends were cut back, 4 bases at V and 1 base at J, with 25 bases in the middle. The CDR3 DNA reads as TGTGCCAGTAGTAATACGTCGTCGCCCCAGGGCCAGAGGAACACTGAAGCTTTCTTT. It translates to CASSNTSSPQGQRNTEAFF.

This sequence joins TRBV5-1 and TRBJ1-1; possibly TRBD1 for D (6 bases). Per the germline V gene, CDR1 is SGHRS and CDR2 is YFSETQ. Trimming stripped 3 bases from V and 1 base from J, with 13 bases between. This CDR3 has 15 residues. The CDR3 reads CASSSRRDKNTEAFF. DNA of the CDR3: TGCGCCAGCAGCTCCCGAAGGGACAAGAACACTGAAGCTTTCTTT.

The V call is TRBV11-2, the J call TRBJ2-7; 7 bases are shared with TRBD1. The CDR3 runs to 16 residues. V trimming: 3 bases; J trimming: 4 bases; junction bases outside the gene matches: 12. From germline, CDR1 is SGHAT and CDR2 FQNNGV. The CDR3 sequence is CASSFETGPSLYEQYF. The DNA of the CDR3 is TGTGCCAGCAGCTTCGAGACAGGGCCCTCACTTTACGAGCAGTACTTC.

V is TRBV10-2 and J is TRBJ1-6; D is possibly TRBD1 (5 bases). The V end was cut by 0 bases, the J end by 9 bases, with 9 bases between. Looked up from germline, CDR1 is WSHSY and CDR2 is SAAADI. The CDR3 covers 14 residues. CDR3 sequence reads: CASSESGGVSPLHF. The CDR3 nucleotides read TGCGCCAGCAGTGAGTCGGGGGGGGTTTCACCCCTCCACTTT.

This sequence joins TRBV28 and TRBJ1-4; TRBD1 aligns across 7 bases. The ends lost 8 bases at V and 8 bases at J; junction bases unmatched: 14. Germline V lookup: CDR1 MDHEN, CDR2 SYDVKM. This CDR3 has 15 residues. The CDR3 nucleotides are TGTGCCAGCCACCTCAGACAGGGCAAAGGGGAAAAACTGTTTTTT. Protein product: CASHLRQGKGEKLFF. The complete variable domain, with remaining parts taken from reference TRBV28 and TRBJ1-4, reads DVKVTQSSRYLVKRTGEKVFLECVQDMDHENMFWYRQDPGLGLRLIYFSYDVKMKEKGDIPEGYSVSREKKERFSLILESASTNQTSMYLCASHLRQGKGEKLFFGSGTQLSVL.

The chain joins TRBV6-1 to TRBJ1-1; the D is unclear. The CDR3 has 15 residues. Between the trimmed V and J ends, which lost 4 bases and 1 base, there was a span of 13 bases. Germline CDR1 is MNHNS and CDR2 is SASEGT. CDR3 sequence reads: CASSGQALTNTEAFF. For the CDR3, the DNA is TGTGCCAGCAGTGGGCAGGCCCTAACGAACACTGAAGCTTTCTTT.

The chain combines TRBV27 with TRBJ2-1; 10 bases agree with TRBD2. CDR1 and CDR2 from the germline V gene are MNHEY and SMNVEV (reference sequence). This CDR3 has 16 amino acids. J gave up 3 bases and V 4 bases, and 6 bases lay outside the gene matches. Here the CDR3 DNA reads TGTGCCAGCAGTTACGCAACTAGCGGGAACTACAATGAGCAGTTCTTC. This codes for CASSYATSGNYNEQFF.

The chain uses TRBV19 and TRBJ2-3; a possible D gene is TRBD1 (5 bases). Trimming removed 5 bases at V and 3 bases at J, with 18 bases between. CDR3 length equals 16 residues. The V gene's germline CDR1 is LNHDA and CDR2 SQIVND (reference sequence). CDR3 sequence: CASSPRTRILTDTQYF. The DNA for the CDR3 is TGTGCCAGTAGTCCGAGGACAAGAATCTTGACAGATACGCAGTATTTT. The whole variable domain, filled in from reference TRBV19 and TRBJ2-3, reads DGGITQSPKYLFRKEGQNVTLSCEQNLNHDAMYWYRQDPGQGLRLIYYSQIVNDFQKGDIAEGYSVSREKKESFPLTVTSAQKNPTAFYLCASSPRTRILTDTQYFGPGTRLTVL.

The chain has TRBV28 and TRBJ2-5; 7 bases align to TRBD2. The CDR3 spans 14 residues. Germline CDR1 MDHEN, CDR2 SYDVKM. V dropped 10 bases and J dropped 2; count of bases not matched to a gene: 10. The chain's CDR3 is CATTSPAGQETQYF. The CDR3 DNA follows: TGTGCCACGACAAGTCCAGCGGGACAAGAGACCCAGTACTTC.

The chain employs TRBV3-1 (or the pseudogene TRBV3-2) and TRBJ1-2; D perhaps matches TRBD1 (6 bases). The CDR3 consists of 12 residues. Between the trimmed V and J ends, which lost 5 bases and 7 bases, there was a span of 11 bases. The germline V gene has CDR1 LGHDT and CDR2 YNNKEL (reference sequence). As DNA, the CDR3 is TGTGCCAGCAGCGACCGACAGGTTGGCTACACCTTC. Translating it yields CASSDRQVGYTF.

V and J are TRBV11-3 and TRBJ2-2, with 9 bases lining up with TRBD2. The ends lost 5 bases at V and 3 bases at J; junction bases unmatched: 13. Germline V gives CDR1 SGHNT, CDR2 YENEEA. The CDR3 loop spans 18 amino acids. CDR3 residues: CASSRGSSGSRDTGELFF. In DNA, the CDR3 is TGTGCCAGCAGCCGAGGGAGTAGCGGGAGTCGGGACACCGGGGAGCTGTTTTTT.

The chain joins TRBV25-1 to TRBJ1-2; D is unresolved. The CDR3 extends over 12 amino acids. Germline V lookup: CDR1 MGHDK, CDR2 SYGVNS. V dropped 2 bases and J dropped 4 bases, with 5 bases sitting between them. In nucleotides, the CDR3 is TGTGCCAGCAGTGAACGGGTCTATGGCTACACCTTC. Translating gives CASSERVYGYTF.